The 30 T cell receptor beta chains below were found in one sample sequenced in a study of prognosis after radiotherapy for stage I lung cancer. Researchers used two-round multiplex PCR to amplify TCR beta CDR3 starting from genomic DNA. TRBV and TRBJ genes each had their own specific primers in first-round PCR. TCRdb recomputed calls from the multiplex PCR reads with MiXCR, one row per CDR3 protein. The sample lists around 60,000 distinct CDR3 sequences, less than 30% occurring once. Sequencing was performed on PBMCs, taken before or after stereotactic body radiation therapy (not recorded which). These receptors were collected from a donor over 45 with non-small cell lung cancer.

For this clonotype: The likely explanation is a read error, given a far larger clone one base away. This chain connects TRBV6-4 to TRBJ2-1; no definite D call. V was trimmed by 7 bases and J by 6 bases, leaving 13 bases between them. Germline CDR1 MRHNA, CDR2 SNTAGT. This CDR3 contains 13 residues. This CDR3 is CASIATGSNEQFF. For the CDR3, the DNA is TGTGCCAGCATCGCGACGGGTTCCAATGAGCAGTTCTTC.

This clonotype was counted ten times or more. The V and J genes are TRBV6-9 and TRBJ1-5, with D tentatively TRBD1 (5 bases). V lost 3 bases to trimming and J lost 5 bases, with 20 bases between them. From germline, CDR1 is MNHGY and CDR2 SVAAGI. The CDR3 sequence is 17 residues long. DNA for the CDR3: TGTGCCAGCAGTTACGTACGCAAAGGATTCAGGGATCAGCCCCAGCATTTT. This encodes CASSYVRKGFRDQPQHF.

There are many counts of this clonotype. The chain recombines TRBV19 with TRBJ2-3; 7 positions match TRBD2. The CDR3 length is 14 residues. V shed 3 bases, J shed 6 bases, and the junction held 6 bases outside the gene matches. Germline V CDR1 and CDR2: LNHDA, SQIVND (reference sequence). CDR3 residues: CASSIRDSGDTQYF. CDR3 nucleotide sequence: TGTGCCAGTAGTATCAGGGATAGCGGGGATACGCAGTATTTT.

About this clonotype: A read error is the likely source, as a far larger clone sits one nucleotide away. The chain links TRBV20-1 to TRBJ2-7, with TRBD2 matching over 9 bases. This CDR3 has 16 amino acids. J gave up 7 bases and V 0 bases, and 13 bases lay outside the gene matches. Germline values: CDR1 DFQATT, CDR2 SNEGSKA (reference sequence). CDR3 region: CSARDSAGGLYNEQYF. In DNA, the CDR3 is TGCAGTGCTAGAGATTCAGCGGGGGGACTCTACAATGAGCAGTACTTC.

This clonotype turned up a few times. In DNA form, the CDR3 reads TGTGCCAGCAGCTTACCTGGACAGGATAACACTGAAGCTTTCTTT. Translating it yields CASSLPGQDNTEAFF. This sequence joins TRBV7-9 and TRBJ1-1; TRBD1 matches at 7 bases. The CDR3 consists of 15 residues. V shed 2 bases and J 2 bases; nucleotides not matched to a gene: 5. Germline CDR1 is SEHNR and CDR2 is FQNEAQ (reference sequence).

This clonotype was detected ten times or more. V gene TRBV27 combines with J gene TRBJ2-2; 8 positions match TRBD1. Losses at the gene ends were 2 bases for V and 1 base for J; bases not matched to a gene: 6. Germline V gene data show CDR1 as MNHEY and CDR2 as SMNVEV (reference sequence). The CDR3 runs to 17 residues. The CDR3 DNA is TGTGCCAGCAGTTTAAGGGGACAGGCCTTGAACACCGGGGAGCTGTTTTTT. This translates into CASSLRGQALNTGELFF.

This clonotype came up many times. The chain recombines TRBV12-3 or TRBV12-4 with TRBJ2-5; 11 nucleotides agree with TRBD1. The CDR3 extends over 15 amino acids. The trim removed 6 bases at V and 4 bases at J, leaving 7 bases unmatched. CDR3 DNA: TGTGCCAGCAGCTCCGGGACAGGGGGGGGAGAGACCCAGTACTTC. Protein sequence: CASSSGTGGGETQYF.

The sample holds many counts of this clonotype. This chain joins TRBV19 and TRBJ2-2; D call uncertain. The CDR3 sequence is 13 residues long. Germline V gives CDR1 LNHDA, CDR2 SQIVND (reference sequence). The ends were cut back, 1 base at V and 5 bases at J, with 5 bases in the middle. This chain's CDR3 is CASSIARTGELFF. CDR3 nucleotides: TGTGCCAGTAGTATAGCACGGACCGGGGAGCTGTTTTTT.

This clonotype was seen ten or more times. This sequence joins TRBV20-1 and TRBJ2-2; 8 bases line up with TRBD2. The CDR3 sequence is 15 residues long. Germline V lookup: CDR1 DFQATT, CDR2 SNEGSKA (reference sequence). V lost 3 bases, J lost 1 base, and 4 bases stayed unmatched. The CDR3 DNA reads TGCAGTGCTAGGAAGAGCGGGGGGAACACCGGGGAGCTGTTTTTT. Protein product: CSARKSGGNTGELFF.

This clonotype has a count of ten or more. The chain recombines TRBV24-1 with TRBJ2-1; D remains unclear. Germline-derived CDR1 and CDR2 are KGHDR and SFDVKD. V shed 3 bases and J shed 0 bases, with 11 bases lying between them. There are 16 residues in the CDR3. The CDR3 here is CATSDSLPSSYNEQFF. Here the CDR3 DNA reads TGTGCCACCAGTGATAGTCTCCCGAGCTCCTACAATGAGCAGTTCTTC.

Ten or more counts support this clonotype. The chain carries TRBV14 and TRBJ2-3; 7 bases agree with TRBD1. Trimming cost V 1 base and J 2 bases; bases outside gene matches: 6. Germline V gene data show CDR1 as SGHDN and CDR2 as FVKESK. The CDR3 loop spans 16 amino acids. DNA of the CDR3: TGTGCCAGCAGCCAAGGTCCAGGGGGTTACACAGATACGCAGTATTTT. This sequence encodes CASSQGPGGYTDTQYF.

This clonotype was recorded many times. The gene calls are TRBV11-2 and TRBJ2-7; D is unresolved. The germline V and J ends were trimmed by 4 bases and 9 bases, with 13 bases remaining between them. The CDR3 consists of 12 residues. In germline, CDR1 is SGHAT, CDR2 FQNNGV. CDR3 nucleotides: TGTGCCAGCAGCTCCCCATTGGGTGGGCAGTACTTC. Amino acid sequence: CASSSPLGGQYF.

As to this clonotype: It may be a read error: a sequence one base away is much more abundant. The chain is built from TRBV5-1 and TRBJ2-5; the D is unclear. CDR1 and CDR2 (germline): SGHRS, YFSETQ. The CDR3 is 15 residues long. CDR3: CASSLDGQSQETKYF. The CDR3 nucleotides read TGCGCCAGCAGCTTGGATGGGCAGAGCCAAGAGACCAAGTACTTC.

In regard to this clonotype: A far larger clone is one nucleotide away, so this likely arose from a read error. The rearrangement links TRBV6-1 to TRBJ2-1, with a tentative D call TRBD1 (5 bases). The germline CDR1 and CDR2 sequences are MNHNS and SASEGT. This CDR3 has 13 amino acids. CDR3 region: CSSSEQGGGEQFF. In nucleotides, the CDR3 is TGTTCCAGCAGCGAGCAGGGTGGTGGTGAGCAGTTCTTC.

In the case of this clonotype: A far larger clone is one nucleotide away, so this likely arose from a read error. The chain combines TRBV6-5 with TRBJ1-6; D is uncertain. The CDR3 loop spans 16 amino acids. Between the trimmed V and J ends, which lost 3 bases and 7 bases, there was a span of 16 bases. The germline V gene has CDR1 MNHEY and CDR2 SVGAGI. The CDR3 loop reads CASSYLASMGNSPLHF. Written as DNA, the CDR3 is TGTGCCAGCAGTTATTTGGCCTCCATGGGGAATTCACCCCTCCACTTT.

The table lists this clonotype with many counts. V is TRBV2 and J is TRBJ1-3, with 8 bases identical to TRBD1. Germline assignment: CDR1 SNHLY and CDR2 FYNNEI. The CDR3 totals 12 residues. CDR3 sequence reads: CASRGLGNTIYF. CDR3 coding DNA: TGTGCTTCCAGGGGGCTAGGAAACACCATATATTTT.

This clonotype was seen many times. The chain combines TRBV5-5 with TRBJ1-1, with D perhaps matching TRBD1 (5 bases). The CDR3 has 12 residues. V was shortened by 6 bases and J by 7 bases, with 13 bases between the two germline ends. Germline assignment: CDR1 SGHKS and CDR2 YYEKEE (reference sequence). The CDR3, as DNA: TGTGCCAGCACCCTGGGGGGGGGTGAAGCTTTCTTT. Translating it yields CASTLGGGEAFF.

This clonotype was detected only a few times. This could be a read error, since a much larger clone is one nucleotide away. CDR3 region: CASSDGDLNTEAFF. The CDR3 region has the DNA TGCGCCAGCAGTGACGGGGACTTGAACACTGAAGCTTTCTTT. The chain recombines TRBV10-2 with TRBJ1-1; TRBD1 is a possible D gene (5 bases). The CDR3 consists of 14 residues. The V end lost 3 bases, the J end lost 0 bases, and 8 bases lay between the germline ends. Germline-derived CDR1 and CDR2 are WSHSY and SAAADI.

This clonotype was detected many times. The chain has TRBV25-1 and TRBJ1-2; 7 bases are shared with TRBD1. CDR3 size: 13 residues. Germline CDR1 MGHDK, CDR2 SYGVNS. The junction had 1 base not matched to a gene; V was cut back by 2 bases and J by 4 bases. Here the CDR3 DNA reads TGTGCCAGCAGTGAACAGGGGGGCTATGGCTACACCTTC. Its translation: CASSEQGGYGYTF.

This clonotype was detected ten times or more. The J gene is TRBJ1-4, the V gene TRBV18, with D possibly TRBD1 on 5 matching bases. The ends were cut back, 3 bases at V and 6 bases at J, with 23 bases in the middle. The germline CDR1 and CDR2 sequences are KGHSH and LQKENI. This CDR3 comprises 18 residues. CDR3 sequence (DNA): TGTGCCAGCTCACCCCCGCCCAGGGTCGGTACAGAAGATGAAAAACTGTTTTTT. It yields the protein CASSPPPRVGTEDEKLFF.

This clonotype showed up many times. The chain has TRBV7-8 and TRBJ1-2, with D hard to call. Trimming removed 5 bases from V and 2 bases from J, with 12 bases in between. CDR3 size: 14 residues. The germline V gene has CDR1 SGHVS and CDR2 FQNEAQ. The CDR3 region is CASSPQAQNYGYTF. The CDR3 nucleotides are TGTGCCAGCAGCCCCCAAGCCCAGAACTATGGCTACACCTTC.

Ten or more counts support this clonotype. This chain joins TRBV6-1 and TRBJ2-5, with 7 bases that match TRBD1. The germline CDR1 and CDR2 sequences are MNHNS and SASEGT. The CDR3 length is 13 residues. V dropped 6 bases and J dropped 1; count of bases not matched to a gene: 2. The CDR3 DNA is TGTGCCAGCAGGAGGGACAGCCAAGAGACCCAGTACTTC. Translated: CASRRDSQETQYF.

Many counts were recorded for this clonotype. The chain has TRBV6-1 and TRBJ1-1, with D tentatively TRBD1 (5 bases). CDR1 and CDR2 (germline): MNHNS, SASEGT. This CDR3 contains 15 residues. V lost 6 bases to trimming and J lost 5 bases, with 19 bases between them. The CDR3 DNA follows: TGTGCCAGCAGCATAAGTCCCGGGACGGGGACTGAAGCTTTCTTT. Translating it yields CASSISPGTGTEAFF.

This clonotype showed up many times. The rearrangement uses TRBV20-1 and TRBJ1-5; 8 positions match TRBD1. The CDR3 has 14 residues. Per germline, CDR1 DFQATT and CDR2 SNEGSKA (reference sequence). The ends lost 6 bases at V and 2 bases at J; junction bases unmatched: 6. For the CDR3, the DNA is TGCAGTGCCCGGACAGGGCAGGGCAATCAGCCCCAGCATTTT. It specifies CSARTGQGNQPQHF.

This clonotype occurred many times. The CDR3 bases are TGTGCCAGCACTAGGGACAGTCTAAATCGCGAGCAGTACTTC. Its protein product is CASTRDSLNREQYF. The chain uses TRBV12-3 or TRBV12-4 and TRBJ2-7, with TRBD1 identical over 7 bases. The CDR3 is 14 residues long. Trimming cost V 7 bases and J 6 bases; bases outside gene matches: 12.

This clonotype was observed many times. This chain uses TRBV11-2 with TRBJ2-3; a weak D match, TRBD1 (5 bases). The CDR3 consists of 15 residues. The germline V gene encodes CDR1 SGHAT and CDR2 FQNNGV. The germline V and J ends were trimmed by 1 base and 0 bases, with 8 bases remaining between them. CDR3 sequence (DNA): TGTGCCAGCAGCTTAGGGACATTTAGCACAGATACGCAGTATTTT. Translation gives CASSLGTFSTDTQYF.

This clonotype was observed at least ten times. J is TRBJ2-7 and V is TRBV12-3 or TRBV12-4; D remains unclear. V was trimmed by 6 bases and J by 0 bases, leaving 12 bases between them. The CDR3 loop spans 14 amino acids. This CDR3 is CASSGRLASYEQYF. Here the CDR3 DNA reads TGTGCCAGCAGCGGACGGTTAGCCTCCTACGAGCAGTACTTC.

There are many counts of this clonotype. DNA for the CDR3: TGTGCCAGCAAGAGACAGGGCTATGGCTACACCTTC. Protein sequence: CASKRQGYGYTF. This chain joins TRBV6-1 and TRBJ1-2; 7 bases line up with TRBD1. The CDR3 consists of 12 residues. Looked up from germline, CDR1 is MNHNS and CDR2 is SASEGT. V was pared by 7 bases and J by 4 bases, with 3 bases of the junction left unmatched.

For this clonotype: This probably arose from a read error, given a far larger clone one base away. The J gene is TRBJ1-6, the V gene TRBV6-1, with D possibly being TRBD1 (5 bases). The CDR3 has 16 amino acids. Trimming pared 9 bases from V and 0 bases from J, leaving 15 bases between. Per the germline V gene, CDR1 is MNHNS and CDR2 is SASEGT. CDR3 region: CARSYRQSSYNSPLHF. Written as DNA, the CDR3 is TGTGCCAGAAGTTATCGACAGAGCTCCTATAATTCACCCCTCCACTTT.

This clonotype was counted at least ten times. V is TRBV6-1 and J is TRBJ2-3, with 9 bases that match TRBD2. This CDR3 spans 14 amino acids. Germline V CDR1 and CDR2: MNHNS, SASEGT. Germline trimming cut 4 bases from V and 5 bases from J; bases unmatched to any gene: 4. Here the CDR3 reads CASSVRGGGDTQYF. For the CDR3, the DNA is TGTGCCAGCAGTGTGCGGGGGGGCGGAGATACGCAGTATTTT.